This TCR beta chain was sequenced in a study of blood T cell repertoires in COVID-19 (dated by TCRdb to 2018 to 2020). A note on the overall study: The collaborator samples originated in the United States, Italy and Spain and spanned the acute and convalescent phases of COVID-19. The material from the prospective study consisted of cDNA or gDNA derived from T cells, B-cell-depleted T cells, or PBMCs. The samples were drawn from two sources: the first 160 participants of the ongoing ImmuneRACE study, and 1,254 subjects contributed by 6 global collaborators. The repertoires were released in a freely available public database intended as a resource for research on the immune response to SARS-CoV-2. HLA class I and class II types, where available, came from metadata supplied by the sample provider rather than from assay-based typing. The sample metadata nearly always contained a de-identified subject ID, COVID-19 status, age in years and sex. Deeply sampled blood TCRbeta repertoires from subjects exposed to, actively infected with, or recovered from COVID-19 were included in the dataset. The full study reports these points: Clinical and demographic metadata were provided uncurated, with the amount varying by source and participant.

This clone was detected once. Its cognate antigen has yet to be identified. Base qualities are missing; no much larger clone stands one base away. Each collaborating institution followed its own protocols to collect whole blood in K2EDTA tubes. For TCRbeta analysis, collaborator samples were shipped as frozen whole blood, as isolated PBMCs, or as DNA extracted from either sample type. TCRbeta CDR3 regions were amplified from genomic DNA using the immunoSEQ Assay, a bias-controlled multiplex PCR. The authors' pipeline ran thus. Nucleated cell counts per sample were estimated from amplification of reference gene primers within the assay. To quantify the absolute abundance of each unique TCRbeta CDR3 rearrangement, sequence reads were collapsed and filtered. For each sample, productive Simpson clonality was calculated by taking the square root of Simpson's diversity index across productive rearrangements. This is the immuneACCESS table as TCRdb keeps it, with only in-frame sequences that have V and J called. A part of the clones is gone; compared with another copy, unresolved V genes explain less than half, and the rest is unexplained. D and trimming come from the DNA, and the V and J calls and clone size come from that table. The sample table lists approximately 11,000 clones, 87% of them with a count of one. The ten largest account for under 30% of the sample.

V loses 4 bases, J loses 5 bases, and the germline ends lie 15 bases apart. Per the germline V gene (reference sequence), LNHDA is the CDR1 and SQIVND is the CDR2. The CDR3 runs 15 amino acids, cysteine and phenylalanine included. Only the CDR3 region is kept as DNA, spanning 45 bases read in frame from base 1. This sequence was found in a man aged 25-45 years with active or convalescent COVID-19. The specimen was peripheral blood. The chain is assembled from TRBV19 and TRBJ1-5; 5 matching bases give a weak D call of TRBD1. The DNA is TGTGCCAGTAGTAGGGGGGGAGAGGGGTATCAGCCCCAGCATTTT. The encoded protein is CASSRGGEGYQPQHF.